This TCR beta chain stems from a study of OX40 agonist ivuxolimab in advanced cancers. Whole-study context: The study enrolled dose-escalation patients with hepatocellular carcinoma, melanoma, renal cell or head and neck cancer. A male proportion of over 70% was recorded, with mean age approximately 57 years and range about 20 to 79. Treatment received earlier with anti-PD-1, anti-PD-L1 or anti-CTLA-4 agents was allowed, and over 30% had some.

Generated by immunoSEQ multiplex PCR, the TCRdb table keeps only in-frame clones and is missing some. The repertoire holds 80,000 to 100,000 clones, about nine tenths seen once, with about 0.33% in the top ten. Regarding the study as a whole: Researchers did not establish what antigens the expanded peripheral T cells target.

As for this clone: Its matching antigen is unknown.

CDR1 KGHSH and CDR2 LQKENI come from the germline V gene. V lost 3 bases to trimming and J lost 7 bases, with 3 bases between them. This CDR3 spans 11 amino acids. The J gene is TRBJ2-2, the V gene TRBV18; D is ambiguous. The input for sequencing was CD4+ or CD8+ T cells sorted from blood, taken in a trial of the OX40 agonist ivuxolimab. This clonotype was sampled from an adult with an advanced solid tumor such as melanoma, head and neck, liver or kidney cancer. The CDR3 spells CASSPIGELFF. The CDR3 DNA sequence: TGTGCCAGCTCACCGATCGGGGAGCTGTTTTTT.